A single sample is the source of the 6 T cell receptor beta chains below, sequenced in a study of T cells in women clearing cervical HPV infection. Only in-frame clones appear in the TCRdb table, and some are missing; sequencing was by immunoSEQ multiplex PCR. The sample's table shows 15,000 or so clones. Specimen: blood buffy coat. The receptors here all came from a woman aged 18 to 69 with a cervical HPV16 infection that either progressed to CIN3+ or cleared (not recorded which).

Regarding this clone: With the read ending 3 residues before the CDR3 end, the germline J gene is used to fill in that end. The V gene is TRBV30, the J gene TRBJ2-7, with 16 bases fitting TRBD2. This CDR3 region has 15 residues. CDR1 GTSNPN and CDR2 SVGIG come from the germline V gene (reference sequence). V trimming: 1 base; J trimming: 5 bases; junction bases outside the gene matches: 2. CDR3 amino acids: CAWSAGTSGRDEQYF. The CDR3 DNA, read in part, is TGTGCCTGGAGTGCCGGGACTAGCGGGAGGGACGAG. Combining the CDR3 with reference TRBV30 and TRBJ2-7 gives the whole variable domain SQTIHQWPATLVQPVGSPLSLECTVEGTSNPNLYWYRQAAGRGLQLLFYSVGIGQISSEVPQNLSASRPQDRQFILSSKKLLLSDSGFYLCAWSAGTSGRDEQYFGPGTRLTVT.

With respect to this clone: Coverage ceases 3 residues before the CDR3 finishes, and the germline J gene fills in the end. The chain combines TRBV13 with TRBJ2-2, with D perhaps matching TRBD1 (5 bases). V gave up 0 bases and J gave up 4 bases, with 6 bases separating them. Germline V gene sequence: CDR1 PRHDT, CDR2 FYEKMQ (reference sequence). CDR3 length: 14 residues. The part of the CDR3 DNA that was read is TGTGCCAGCAGCTTAGGCAGGGCCACCGGGGAG. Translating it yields CASSLGRATGE. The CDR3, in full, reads CASSLGRATGELFF.

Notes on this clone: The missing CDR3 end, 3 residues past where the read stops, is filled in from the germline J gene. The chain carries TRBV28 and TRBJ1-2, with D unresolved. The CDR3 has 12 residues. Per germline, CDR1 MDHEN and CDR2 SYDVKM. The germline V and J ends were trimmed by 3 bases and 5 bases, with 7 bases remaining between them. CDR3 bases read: TGTGCCAGCAGTTTTAGTTCTTATGGC. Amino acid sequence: CASSFSSYG. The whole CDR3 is CASSFSSYGYTF.

Partial CDR3 DNA: TGTGCCAGCAGCCAAGATCTATGGGCTAGCGGGATTGGGAATGAG. Its protein is CASSQDLWASGIGNE. The entire CDR3 sequence reads CASSQDLWASGIGNEQFF. This rearrangement joins TRBV3-1 (or the pseudogene TRBV3-2) to TRBJ2-1; 9 bases are shared with TRBD2. Coverage ceases 3 residues before the CDR3 finishes, and the germline J gene fills in the end. J was trimmed by 7 bases and V by 0 bases; bases with no gene match: 13. The germline V gene has CDR1 LGHDT and CDR2 YNNKEL (reference sequence). The CDR3 sequence is 18 residues long.

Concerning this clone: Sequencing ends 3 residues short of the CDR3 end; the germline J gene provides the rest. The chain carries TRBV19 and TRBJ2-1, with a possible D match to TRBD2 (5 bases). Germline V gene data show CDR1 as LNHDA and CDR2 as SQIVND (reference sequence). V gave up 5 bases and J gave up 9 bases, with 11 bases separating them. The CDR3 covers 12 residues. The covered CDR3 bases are TGTGCCAGTAGTTCCCTAGCAAGTGAG. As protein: CASSSLASE. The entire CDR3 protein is CASSSLASEQFF. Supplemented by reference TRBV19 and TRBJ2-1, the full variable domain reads DGGITQSPKYLFRKEGQNVTLSCEQNLNHDAMYWYRQDPGQGLRLIYYSQIVNDFQKGDIAEGYSVSREKKESFPLTVTSAQKNPTAFYLCASSSLASEQFFGPGTRLTVL.

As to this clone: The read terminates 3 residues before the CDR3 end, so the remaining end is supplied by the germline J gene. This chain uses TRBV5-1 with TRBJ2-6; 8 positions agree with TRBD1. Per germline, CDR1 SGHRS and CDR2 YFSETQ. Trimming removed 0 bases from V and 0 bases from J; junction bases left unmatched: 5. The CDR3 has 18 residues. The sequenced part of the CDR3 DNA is TGCGCCAGCAGCTTGGAGGGACAGGTCACCTCTGGGGCCAACGTC. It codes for CASSLEGQVTSGANV. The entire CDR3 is CASSLEGQVTSGANVLTF.